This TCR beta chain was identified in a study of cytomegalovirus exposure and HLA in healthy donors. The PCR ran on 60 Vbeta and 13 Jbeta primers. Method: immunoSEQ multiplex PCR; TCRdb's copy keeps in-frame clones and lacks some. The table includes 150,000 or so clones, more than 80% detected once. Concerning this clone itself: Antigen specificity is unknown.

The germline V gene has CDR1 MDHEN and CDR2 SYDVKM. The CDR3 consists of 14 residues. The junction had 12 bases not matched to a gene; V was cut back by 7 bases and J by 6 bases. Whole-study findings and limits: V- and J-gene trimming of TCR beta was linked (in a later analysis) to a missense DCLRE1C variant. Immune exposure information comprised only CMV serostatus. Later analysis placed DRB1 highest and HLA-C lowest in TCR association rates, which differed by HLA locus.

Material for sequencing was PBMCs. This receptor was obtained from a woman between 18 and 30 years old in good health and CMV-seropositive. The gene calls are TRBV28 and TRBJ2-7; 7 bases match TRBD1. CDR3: CASTEDRVVGEQYF. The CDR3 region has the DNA TGTGCCAGCACGGAAGACAGGGTGGTCGGCGAGCAGTACTTC.